The 10 T cell receptor beta chains reported below all come from one sample, sequenced in a study of T cells in Graves' hyperthyroidism and ophthalmopathy. Amplified regions were TCR beta CDR3 sequences from RNA transcripts. The HTBI set primed first-round TCR CDR3 RT-PCR. TCRdb fed the multiplex PCR reads into MiXCR, producing one record per CDR3 protein. Seen here are roughly 560,000 distinct CDR3 sequences, roughly 14% observed once, and the top ten hold around 4.5%. The sequencing sample was made of blood. The receptors derive from a woman aged 40 to 50 with Graves' ophthalmopathy.

V is TRBV3-1 and J is TRBJ2-2; TRBD1 matches at 11 bases. The CDR3 covers 15 residues. With 5 bases clipped from V and 10 bases from J, the junction kept 9 bases outside the gene matches. Germline lookup yields CDR1 LGHDT and CDR2 YNNKEL (reference sequence). DNA for the CDR3: TGTGCCAGCAGCTCGGGACAGGGGGTGATTGTGGAGCTGTTTTTT. Amino acids: CASSSGQGVIVELFF.

Turning to this clonotype: This could be a read error, since a much larger clone is one nucleotide away. In this CDR3 the conserved last residue, phenylalanine or tryptophan, is missing, so a read error is likely. The chain employs TRBV30 and TRBJ1-2; D may be TRBD1 (5 bases). From germline, CDR1 is GTSNPN and CDR2 SVGIG (reference sequence). The V end was cut by 5 bases, the J end by 1 base, with 14 bases between. The CDR3 is made up of 14 amino acids. CDR3 DNA: TGTGCCTGGGACGCGGGGCTGATTAACTATGGCTACACCTCC. Its translation: CAWDAGLINYGYTS.

This clonotype was picked up a small number of times. The chain links TRBV11-3 to TRBJ2-5; possible D gene TRBD2, 5 bases. Trimming shortened V by 5 bases and J by 5 bases, and 15 bases separated the two germline ends. The germline CDR1 and CDR2 sequences are SGHNT and YENEEA. This CDR3 spans 14 amino acids. CDR3 in amino acids: CASSVGLPAETQYF. The DNA for the CDR3 is TGTGCCAGCAGCGTAGGACTCCCGGCGGAGACCCAGTACTTC.

This clonotype appeared a few times. V gene TRBV30 combines with J gene TRBJ2-5; D is perhaps TRBD1 (5 bases). The CDR3 has 15 residues. The V gene's germline CDR1 is GTSNPN and CDR2 SVGIG (reference sequence). Trimming left V 0 bases short and J 5 bases short, with 16 bases between. CDR3 amino acids: CAWSVLQGEWETQYF. The CDR3 DNA is TGTGCCTGGAGTGTACTGCAGGGCGAGTGGGAGACCCAGTACTTC.

This clonotype was recorded many times. The rearrangement uses TRBV24-1 and TRBJ2-5; D remains ambiguous. Between the trimmed V and J ends, which lost 5 bases and 1 base, there was a span of 13 bases. The CDR3 has 15 residues. From germline, CDR1 is KGHDR and CDR2 SFDVKD. For the CDR3, the DNA is TGTGCCACCAGTGCCCCGAGCCCCCCCCAAGAGACCCAGTACTTC. Protein product: CATSAPSPPQETQYF.

This clonotype has ten or more counts. The chain links TRBV2 to TRBJ1-1; D not certain. Germline CDR1 SNHLY, CDR2 FYNNEI. The germline V and J ends were trimmed by 7 bases and 0 bases, with 9 bases remaining between them. The CDR3 has 13 amino acids. Written as DNA, the CDR3 is TGTGCCAGCAAAAAATCTTTGAACACTGAAGCTTTCTTT. Translating gives CASKKSLNTEAFF.

There are many counts of this clonotype. The chain has TRBV28 and TRBJ1-3; D is perhaps TRBD1 (5 bases). The CDR3 covers 14 residues. Trimming took 11 bases from V and 0 from J, leaving 14 bases between them. Germline V gene lookup returns CDR1 MDHEN and CDR2 SYDVKM. CDR3 in DNA: TGTGCCGGGAAGACAGCCAGCTCTGGAAACACCATATATTTT. Its protein product is CAGKTASSGNTIYF.

This clonotype appeared many times. The chain combines TRBV29-1 with TRBJ1-2; D might be TRBD1 (5 bases). The V end lost 7 bases, the J end lost 7 bases, and 19 bases lay between the germline ends. CDR3 length: 13 amino acids. Germline V gene data show CDR1 as SQVTM and CDR2 as ANQGSEA. The CDR3 region is CSAIVGTVGGYTF. For the CDR3, the DNA is TGCAGCGCGATAGTGGGGACCGTGGGTGGCTACACCTTC. Supplemented by reference TRBV29-1 and TRBJ1-2, the full variable domain reads SAVISQKPSRDICQRGTSLTIQCQVDSQVTMMFWYRQQPGQSLTLIATANQGSEATYESGFVIDKFPISRPNLTFSTLTVSNMSPEDSSIYLCSAIVGTVGGYTFGSGTRLTVV.

In this sample, this clonotype turned up many times. The gene calls are TRBV30 and TRBJ2-5, with D perhaps TRBD1 (7 bases). Per the germline V gene, CDR1 is GTSNPN and CDR2 is SVGIG (reference sequence). V lost 5 bases, J lost 7 bases, and 14 bases lay in between. This CDR3 spans 12 amino acids. The CDR3 region has the DNA TGTGCCTGGGGCGGGACAGTTTGGACCCAGTACTTC. It codes for CAWGGTVWTQYF.

There are many counts of this clonotype. The J gene is TRBJ1-1, the V gene TRBV12-5, with D hard to call. The CDR3 loop spans 12 amino acids. The germline gives CDR1 LGHNT, CDR2 FRNRAP. The ends were cut back, 7 bases at V and 3 bases at J, with 9 bases in the middle. CDR3 loop: CASAVADTEAFF. The CDR3 coding sequence is TGTGCTAGTGCGGTAGCCGACACTGAAGCTTTCTTT.